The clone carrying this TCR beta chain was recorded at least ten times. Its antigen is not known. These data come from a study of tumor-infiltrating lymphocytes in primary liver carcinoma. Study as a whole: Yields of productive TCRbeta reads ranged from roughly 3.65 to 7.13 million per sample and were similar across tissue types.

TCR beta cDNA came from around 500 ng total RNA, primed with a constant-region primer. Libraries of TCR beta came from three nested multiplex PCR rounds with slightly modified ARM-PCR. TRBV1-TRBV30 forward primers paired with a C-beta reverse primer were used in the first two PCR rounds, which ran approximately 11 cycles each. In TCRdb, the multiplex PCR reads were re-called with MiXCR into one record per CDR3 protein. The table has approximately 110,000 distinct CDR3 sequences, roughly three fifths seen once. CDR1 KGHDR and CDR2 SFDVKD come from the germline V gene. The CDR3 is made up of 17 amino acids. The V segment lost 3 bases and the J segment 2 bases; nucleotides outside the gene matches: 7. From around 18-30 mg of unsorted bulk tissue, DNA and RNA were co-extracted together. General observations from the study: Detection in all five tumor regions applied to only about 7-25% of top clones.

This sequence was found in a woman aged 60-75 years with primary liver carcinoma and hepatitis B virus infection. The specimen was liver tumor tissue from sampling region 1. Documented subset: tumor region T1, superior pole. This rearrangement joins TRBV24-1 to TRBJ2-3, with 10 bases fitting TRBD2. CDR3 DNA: TGTGCCACCAGTGATGGAATTAGCGGGAGGTCCACAGATACGCAGTATTTT. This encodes CATSDGISGRSTDTQYF.